This TCR beta chain was found in a study of control samples from healthy donors and cancer patients. This CDR3 is built from 15 residues. The V end was cut by 0 bases, the J end by 4 bases, with 10 bases between. Germline V gene lookup returns CDR1 SGHVS and CDR2 FNYEAQ. Sequenced by immunoSEQ multiplex PCR; TCRdb stores in-frame clones only, minus some. The data show about 94,000 clones, with about nine tenths seen just once and over 3% held by the top ten. The specimen was blood. This rearrangement joins TRBV7-6 to TRBJ2-1; no clear D gene. The TCR was taken from a woman in her late teens or twenties in good health. The CDR3 loop is CASSLAPGDYNEQFF. The CDR3 region has the DNA TGTGCCAGCAGCTTAGCCCCGGGCGATTACAATGAGCAGTTCTTC.